Below, 29 T cell receptor beta chains from the same sample are listed, as sequenced in a study of blood T cell repertoires in COVID-19. TCRdb's table, derived via immunoSEQ multiplex PCR, lists solely in-frame clones and lacks some. The sample holds a few hundred thousand clones, about 91% seen once. Sequenced input: peripheral blood. Receptors were obtained from a woman aged 25 to 45 who had recovered from COVID-19.

The chain has TRBV18 and TRBJ2-7; the match to TRBD1 covers 11 bases. Per the germline V gene, CDR1 is KGHSH and CDR2 is LQKENI. The J segment lost 3 bases and the V segment lost 3 bases, leaving 4 bases of the junction unmatched. CDR3 length: 15 residues. CDR3 coding DNA: TGTGCCAGCTCACCCTTGGGACAGGGGGGCTACGAGCAGTACTTC. This codes for CASSPLGQGGYEQYF.

The chain is built from TRBV6-6 and TRBJ1-5; 8 nucleotides agree with TRBD1. The CDR3 loop spans 14 amino acids. Trimming at V came to 8 bases and at J to 7 bases, leaving 10 bases not matched to a gene. Germline V gene lookup returns CDR1 MNHNY and CDR2 SVGAGI (reference sequence). The CDR3 DNA follows: TGTGCCAGCGGAGAACCGACAGGGGACCAGCCCCAGCATTTT. Protein sequence: CASGEPTGDQPQHF.

Remarks on this clone: This specimen includes other DNA sequences encoding the same CDR3. This chain uses TRBV27 with TRBJ2-7; D perhaps matches TRBD1 (6 bases). This CDR3 has 13 residues. Per germline, CDR1 MNHEY and CDR2 SMNVEV (reference sequence). The V end was cut by 6 bases, the J end by 2 bases, with 11 bases between. The CDR3 loop is CASSLGQTYEQYF. The CDR3 DNA is TGTGCCAGCAGCCTCGGACAGACCTACGAGCAGTACTTC.

In its sample, this clone was seen once. The chain employs TRBV27 and TRBJ2-2, with D possibly being TRBD1 (6 bases). Between the trimmed V and J ends, which lost 3 bases and 0 bases, there was a span of 8 bases. CDR1 is MNHEY, CDR2 SMNVEV, per germline (reference sequence). The CDR3 totals 15 residues. The CDR3 sequence: CASSFQGSNTGELFF. Written as DNA, the CDR3 is TGTGCCAGCAGTTTCCAGGGGTCGAACACCGGGGAGCTGTTTTTT.

V usage is TRBV19 and J usage is TRBJ2-7; possible D gene TRBD1, 6 bases. The CDR3 has 14 residues. The germline gives CDR1 LNHDA, CDR2 SQIVND (reference sequence). V was trimmed by 4 bases and J by 2 bases, leaving 12 bases between them. In nucleotides, the CDR3 is TGTGCCAGTAGTAAGAGGACAGATACCTACGAGCAGTACTTC. It specifies CASSKRTDTYEQYF.

CDR3 protein: CASKGTGGAEAETQYF. CDR3 sequence (DNA): TGTGCCAGCAAAGGGACAGGGGGCGCGGAGGCGGAGACCCAGTACTTC. V gene TRBV5-4 combines with J gene TRBJ2-5, with 12 bases fitting TRBD1. V shed 6 bases, J shed 5 bases, and the junction held 11 bases outside the gene matches. Germline V CDR1 and CDR2: SGHNT, YYREEE (reference sequence). CDR3 length: 16 amino acids.

The J gene is TRBJ2-7, the V gene TRBV7-6, with 7 bases that match TRBD1. The germline V gene encodes CDR1 SGHVS and CDR2 FNYEAQ. CDR3 length: 15 amino acids. With 5 bases clipped from V and 3 bases from J, the junction kept 10 bases outside the gene matches. CDR3 bases: TGTGCCAGCAGCCCCCTGGGGCAGGGGGACTACGAGCAGTACTTC. It encodes CASSPLGQGDYEQYF. Combining the CDR3 with reference TRBV7-6 and TRBJ2-7 gives the whole variable domain GAGVSQSPRYKVTKRGQDVALRCDPISGHVSLYWYRQALGQGPEFLTYFNYEAQQDKSGLPNDRFSAERPEGSISTLTIQRTEQRDSAMYRCASSPLGQGDYEQYFGPGTRLTVT.

V is TRBV19 and J is TRBJ1-4, with 9 bases lining up with TRBD1. V shed 9 bases and J 6 bases; nucleotides not matched to a gene: 5. The CDR3 runs to 13 residues. Germline V gene data show CDR1 as LNHDA and CDR2 as SQIVND (reference sequence). The CDR3 sequence: CASRTGEDEKLFF. CDR3 sequence (DNA): TGTGCCAGCAGGACAGGGGAGGATGAAAAACTGTTTTTT. The whole variable domain, filled in from reference TRBV19 and TRBJ1-4, reads DGGITQSPKYLFRKEGQNVTLSCEQNLNHDAMYWYRQDPGQGLRLIYYSQIVNDFQKGDIAEGYSVSREKKESFPLTVTSAQKNPTAFYLCASRTGEDEKLFFGSGTQLSVL.

The J gene is TRBJ2-3, the V gene TRBV5-1; D might be TRBD1 (5 bases). The germline V gene has CDR1 SGHRS and CDR2 YFSETQ. The CDR3 is 16 amino acids. Trimming shortened V by 6 bases and J by 2 bases, and 19 bases separated the two germline ends. The CDR3 DNA follows: TGCGCCAGCAAAAGCCGAGACAGCCTATCCACAGATACGCAGTATTTT. This sequence encodes CASKSRDSLSTDTQYF.

The rearrangement joins TRBV7-9 to TRBJ2-7, with 7 bases fitting TRBD1. CDR3 length: 16 amino acids. Germline V CDR1 and CDR2: SEHNR, FQNEAQ (reference sequence). The trim removed 5 bases at V and 6 bases at J, leaving 16 bases unmatched. CDR3 DNA: TGTGCCAGCAGCACCGACAGGGCACCTAGCTCTCTCGAGCAGTACTTC. It encodes CASSTDRAPSSLEQYF.

The V gene is TRBV6-2 or TRBV6-3, the J gene TRBJ2-3; 11 nucleotides agree with TRBD2. The length of the CDR3 is 19 residues. Germline V gives CDR1 MNHEY, CDR2 SVGEGT. V shed 5 bases and J 0 bases; nucleotides not matched to a gene: 13. CDR3 residues: CASSPLAGGPLGSTDTQYF. CDR3 coding DNA: TGTGCCAGCAGTCCCTTAGCGGGGGGGCCGTTAGGTAGCACAGATACGCAGTATTTT.

This clone was counted a single time. The chain has TRBV21-1 and TRBJ1-6; the table's TRBD1 call for D was not verified on the DNA. TRBV21-1 is flagged as a pseudogene. This CDR3 comprises 16 residues. The CDR3 loop is CASSKQLRGRFSPLHF. The DNA for the CDR3 is TGTGCCAGCAGCAAGCAGCTCAGGGGGCGATTTTCACCCCTCCACTTT.

The chain employs TRBV5-6 and TRBJ1-2, with 8 positions matching TRBD1. Germline V gene sequence: CDR1 SGHDT, CDR2 YYEEEE. The CDR3 consists of 14 residues. Losses at the gene ends were 6 bases for V and 8 bases for J; bases not matched to a gene: 12. For the CDR3, the DNA is TGTGCCAGCACCATACCGACAGGGGTAGGCGGCTACACCTTC. Translation gives CASTIPTGVGGYTF. Together with reference TRBV5-6 and TRBJ1-2, the CDR3 gives the full variable domain: DAGVTQSPTHLIKTRGQQVTLRCSPKSGHDTVSWYQQALGQGPQFIFQYYEEEERQRGNFPDRFSGHQFPNYSSELNVNALLLGDSALYLCASTIPTGVGGYTFGSGTRLTVV.

The chain is built from TRBV5-1 and TRBJ2-3; 7 nucleotides line up with TRBD1. The ends lost 4 bases at V and 5 bases at J; junction bases unmatched: 10. This CDR3 has 15 residues. Germline V CDR1 and CDR2: SGHRS, YFSETQ. Here the CDR3 reads CASSAQGGIGDTQYF. In DNA, the CDR3 is TGCGCCAGCAGCGCGCAAGGGGGCATTGGAGATACGCAGTATTTT.

The rearrangement links TRBV3-1 (or the pseudogene TRBV3-2) to TRBJ1-2; D is ambiguous. The V gene's germline CDR1 is LGHDT and CDR2 YNNKEL (reference sequence). The CDR3 length is 17 residues. Trimming stripped 5 bases from V and 0 bases from J, with 19 bases between. DNA for the CDR3: TGTGCCAGCAGCTACGCCGCGGGCGCAGCCGCTAACTATGGCTACACCTTC. This gives the protein CASSYAAGAAANYGYTF.

This chain connects TRBV4-1 to TRBJ1-1, with 9 bases fitting TRBD1. The CDR3 extends over 17 amino acids. Losses at the gene ends were 7 bases for V and 1 base for J; bases not matched to a gene: 13. From germline, CDR1 is MGHRA and CDR2 YSYEKL. CDR3 DNA: TGCGCCAGCAAATCTCCGGGACAGGGCCATCCGAACACTGAAGCTTTCTTT. Translating gives CASKSPGQGHPNTEAFF.

The chain joins TRBV4-3 to TRBJ1-1, with a weak D call TRBD1 (5 bases). CDR1 is LGHNA and CDR2 is YSLEER in the germline V gene. The germline V and J ends were trimmed by 0 bases and 6 bases, with 23 bases remaining between them. CDR3 length: 18 residues. The CDR3 coding sequence is TGCGCCAGCAGCCAAGATGGGAGGGCGACGGGGGGGATTGCTGAAGCTTTCTTT. The encoded protein is CASSQDGRATGGIAEAFF.

This clone occurred once. The chain is built from TRBV6-6 and TRBJ1-4; D uncertain. The V gene's germline CDR1 is MNHNY and CDR2 SVGAGI (reference sequence). This CDR3 is built from 13 residues. V was shortened by 10 bases and J by 8 bases, with 17 bases between the two germline ends. Here the CDR3 DNA reads TGTGCCACCAATACTAGGAGTGGGGAAAAACTGTTTTTT. This codes for CATNTRSGEKLFF.

The rearrangement uses TRBV25-1 and TRBJ2-6; 8 nucleotides match TRBD2. This CDR3 comprises 16 residues. Germline lookup yields CDR1 MGHDK and CDR2 SYGVNS. After removal of 3 bases from V and 2 bases from J, the junction contained 3 bases not matched to a gene. This CDR3 is CASSDRGGAGANVLTF. The DNA of the CDR3 is TGTGCCAGCAGTGATCGGGGGGGCGCTGGGGCCAACGTCCTGACTTTC. Together with reference TRBV25-1 and TRBJ2-6, the CDR3 gives the full variable domain: EADIYQTPRYLVIGTGKKITLECSQTMGHDKMYWYQQDPGMELHLIHYSYGVNSTEKGDLSSESTVSRIRTEHFPLTLESARPSHTSQYLCASSDRGGAGANVLTFGAGSRLTVL.

This clone was found once. The chain joins TRBV10-3 to TRBJ1-1; a possible D gene is TRBD1 (5 bases). V was cut by 5 bases and J by 0 bases, with 19 bases left in between. This CDR3 has 17 residues. Germline V CDR1 and CDR2: ENHRY, SYGVKD. The CDR3 protein is CAISMDTPKGLNTEAFF. In DNA, the CDR3 is TGTGCCATCAGTATGGACACTCCAAAGGGGTTGAACACTGAAGCTTTCTTT.

This chain uses TRBV19 with TRBJ2-7; TRBD2 matches at 7 bases. CDR1 LNHDA and CDR2 SQIVND come from the germline V gene (reference sequence). V was pared by 3 bases and J by 4 bases, with 3 bases of the junction left unmatched. This CDR3 region has 13 residues. CDR3 region: CASSIGGIYEQYF. In nucleotides, the CDR3 is TGTGCCAGTAGTATCGGGGGGATTTACGAGCAGTACTTC.

V gene TRBV20-1 combines with J gene TRBJ1-2, with D hard to call. Germline V gene sequence: CDR1 DFQATT, CDR2 SNEGSKA (reference sequence). This CDR3 has 10 amino acids. V was pared by 7 bases and J by 0 bases, with 3 bases between. CDR3 in DNA: TGCAGTGGTACTAACTATGGCTACACCTTC. It translates to CSGTNYGYTF.

This clone was counted a single time. This chain uses TRBV2 with TRBJ2-6; D not resolved. V was pared by 9 bases and J by 2 bases, with 5 bases between. CDR3 length: 12 residues. Per the germline V gene, CDR1 is SNHLY and CDR2 is FYNNEI. The CDR3 DNA follows: TGTGCCAGTAGAGCTGGGGCCAACGTCCTGACTTTC. The encoded protein is CASRAGANVLTF.

The V call is TRBV6-6, the J call TRBJ1-5; a weak D match, TRBD1 (6 bases). The CDR3 runs 14 residues. CDR1 and CDR2 from the germline V gene are MNHNY and SVGAGI (reference sequence). V was pared by 7 bases and J by 6 bases, with 16 bases between. The CDR3 bases are TGTGCCAGCAACCGGGGCAGGGGCACTCAGCCCCAGCATTTT. Its protein is CASNRGRGTQPQHF.

This chain joins TRBV7-2 and TRBJ2-1; 7 bases map to TRBD2. The V gene end was trimmed by 5 bases and the J gene end by 4 bases; junction bases not matched to a gene: 14. CDR1 and CDR2 from the germline V gene are SGHTA and FQGNSA. The CDR3 runs to 17 residues. The CDR3 DNA sequence: TGTGCCAGCAGCGCACTGGGAGCGGGGAGAAATTACAATGAGCAGTTCTTC. It yields the protein CASSALGAGRNYNEQFF.

V and J are TRBV5-1 and TRBJ2-7; TRBD1 matches at 11 bases. V was clipped by 0 bases and J by 4 bases; unmatched bases: 3. This CDR3 has 15 amino acids. The germline gives CDR1 SGHRS, CDR2 YFSETQ. In DNA form, the CDR3 reads TGCGCCAGCAGCTTGGTAGGGACAGGGGGTTACGAGCAGTACTTC. Translating gives CASSLVGTGGYEQYF.

A single count supports this clone. The rearrangement uses TRBV5-1 and TRBJ1-4, with D possibly matching TRBD1 (5 bases). V was pared by 2 bases and J by 1 base, with 9 bases between. The CDR3 has 15 amino acids. Per germline, CDR1 SGHRS and CDR2 YFSETQ. Written as DNA, the CDR3 is TGCGCCAGCAGCTTTCAGGGCCAAACTAATGAAAAACTGTTTTTT. It encodes CASSFQGQTNEKLFF. The entire variable domain, with the rest obtained from reference TRBV5-1 and TRBJ1-4, is as follows: KAGVTQTPRYLIKTRGQQVTLSCSPISGHRSVSWYQQTPGQGLQFLFEYFSETQRNKGNFPGRFSGRQFSNSRSEMNVSTLELGDSALYLCASSFQGQTNEKLFFGSGTQLSVL.

The chain uses TRBV6-5 and TRBJ1-5; 8 bases match TRBD1. The V segment lost 6 bases and the J segment 5 bases; nucleotides outside the gene matches: 3. The CDR3 is 13 residues long. Germline CDR1 is MNHEY and CDR2 is SVGAGI. In DNA form, the CDR3 reads TGTGCCAGCAGCGACAGGGGAGATCAGCCCCAGCATTTT. Translated: CASSDRGDQPQHF.

The CDR3 loop is CASSQGGNYGYTF. CDR3 DNA: TGTGCCAGCAGCCAAGGGGGTAACTATGGCTACACCTTC. The chain couples TRBV11-3 to TRBJ1-2; a possible D gene is TRBD1 (6 bases). Per germline, CDR1 SGHNT and CDR2 YENEEA. This CDR3 has 13 amino acids. The V end lost 5 bases, the J end lost 1 base, and 8 bases lay between the germline ends.